The 13 T cell receptor beta chains below all came from one sample that was sequenced in a study of regulatory T cells in long-lasting Graves disease. The authors built TCR beta libraries using iRepertoire HTBI primers and Arm-PCR of CDR3 regions. TCRdb re-called the multiplex PCR reads through MiXCR, storing one row per CDR3 protein. There are 400,000 to 500,000 distinct CDR3 sequences in the sample; 13% to 15% occur only once, and around a sixth lies in the top ten. Described time point: newly diagnosed GD, antithyroid drugs for less than 3 months. PBMC RNA was the source of the TCR library. The data also belong to a second study, concerning T cells in Graves' hyperthyroidism and ophthalmopathy.

The material sequenced was peripheral blood mononuclear cells (PBMCs), taken at new diagnosis, from a patient treated with antithyroid drugs. These receptors came from a woman aged 45-65 years with Graves disease.

The gene calls are TRBV27 and TRBJ2-7; D possibly corresponds to TRBD2 (5 bases). Germline V gives CDR1 MNHEY, CDR2 SMNVEV (reference sequence). V gave up 2 bases and J gave up 4 bases, with 15 bases separating them. The CDR3 totals 15 residues. The CDR3 DNA reads TGTGCCAGCAGTTTAAGCCTAGCTTCTCAATACGAGCAGTACTTC. Translated, it gives CASSLSLASQYEQYF.

The chain employs TRBV7-9 and TRBJ1-5, with unresolved D. CDR3 length: 15 amino acids. From germline, CDR1 is SEHNR and CDR2 FQNEAQ (reference sequence). V was pared by 5 bases and J by 8 bases, with 19 bases between. CDR3 protein: CASSDTDAPGEPQHF. DNA for the CDR3: TGTGCCAGCAGCGACACAGATGCGCCCGGGGAGCCCCAGCATTTT. Combining the CDR3 with reference TRBV7-9 and TRBJ1-5 gives the whole variable domain DTGVSQNPRHKITKRGQNVTFRCDPISEHNRLYWYRQTLGQGPEFLTYFQNEAQLEKSRLLSDRFSAERPKGSFSTLEIQRTEQGDSAMYLCASSDTDAPGEPQHFGDGTRLSIL.

This chain connects TRBV28 to TRBJ2-1; 12 nucleotides agree with TRBD2. J lost 4 bases, V lost 6 bases, and 10 bases had no gene match. CDR1 is MDHEN, CDR2 SYDVKM, per germline. The CDR3 totals 17 residues. CDR3 amino acids: CASSPLLGTSGYNEQFF. The CDR3 DNA follows: TGTGCCAGCAGCCCCCTTTTGGGGACTAGCGGGTACAATGAGCAGTTCTTC.

Ten or more counts support this clonotype. The rearrangement links TRBV12-3 or TRBV12-4 to TRBJ1-5; the D is unclear. The V gene lost 2 bases and the J gene lost 0 bases, with 8 bases spanning the gap. CDR3 length: 15 amino acids. CDR3 bases: TGTGCCAGCAGTTTATATGCCGATAGCAATCAGCCCCAGCATTTT. It encodes CASSLYADSNQPQHF.

This clonotype was counted many times. This chain links TRBV7-8 with TRBJ2-1, with TRBD2 matching 7 bases. V dropped 3 bases and J dropped 8; count of bases not matched to a gene: 7. In germline, CDR1 is SGHVS, CDR2 FQNEAQ. This CDR3 spans 14 amino acids. CDR3 coding DNA: TGTGCCAGCAGCTTTCGCGGGAGCTTCGATGAGCAGTTCTTC. Amino acids: CASSFRGSFDEQFF.

In regard to this clonotype: One end of the junction is discordant with germline, which a read error may explain. The V and J genes are TRBV6-2 or TRBV6-3 and TRBJ2-1; D gene unclear. The CDR3 covers 11 residues. Germline V CDR1 and CDR2: MNHEY, SVGEGT. CDR3 loop: CAGSYGFEQFF. The CDR3 DNA follows: TGTGCCGGCAGTTACGGCTTTGAGCAGTTCTTC.

This clonotype was picked up many times. The gene calls are TRBV12-3 or TRBV12-4 and TRBJ2-2; 7 bases map to TRBD2. With V trimmed by 1 base and J by 5 bases, 7 bases remained unmatched. This CDR3 is built from 16 residues. The CDR3 sequence: CASSLDIGLGTGELFF. In DNA, the CDR3 is TGTGCCAGCAGTTTAGACATTGGACTAGGGACCGGGGAGCTGTTTTTT.

This clonotype was counted at least ten times. The rearrangement links TRBV7-3 to TRBJ2-1; 10 positions match TRBD1. The CDR3 is 15 amino acids. CDR1 is SGHTA and CDR2 is FQGTGA in the germline V gene. V shed 0 bases, J shed 7 bases, and the junction held 3 bases outside the gene matches. The CDR3 is CASSLTRQGANEQFF. Here the CDR3 DNA reads TGTGCCAGCAGCTTAACGCGACAGGGGGCTAATGAGCAGTTCTTC. Based on the CDR3 plus reference TRBV7-3 and TRBJ2-1, the full variable domain is GAGVSQTPSNKVTEKGKYVELRCDPISGHTALYWYRQSLGQGPEFLIYFQGTGAADDSGLPNDRFFAVRPEGSVSTLKIQRTERGDSAVYLCASSLTRQGANEQFFGPGTRLTVL.

This clonotype was seen many times. The chain couples TRBV30 to TRBJ2-1; a weak D match, TRBD2 (5 bases). This CDR3 comprises 16 residues. Germline CDR1 and CDR2: GTSNPN and SVGIG (reference sequence). V lost 0 bases to trimming and J lost 6 bases, with 18 bases between them. The CDR3 spells CAWSVLTGIAFNEQFF. The CDR3 DNA sequence: TGTGCCTGGAGTGTCCTAACCGGGATAGCGTTCAATGAGCAGTTCTTC.

This clonotype turned up a few times. The chain links TRBV5-1 to TRBJ2-2; 7 bases map to TRBD2. This CDR3 has 16 amino acids. Germline V gene lookup returns CDR1 SGHRS and CDR2 YFSETQ. J gave up 5 bases and V 5 bases, and 12 bases lay outside the gene matches. The CDR3: CASRGNLAETTGELFF. CDR3 DNA sequence: TGCGCCAGCAGGGGGAATCTAGCGGAGACGACCGGGGAGCTGTTTTTT.

This clonotype showed up just a few times. This rearrangement joins TRBV5-4 to TRBJ2-1, with TRBD2 as a possible D gene (5 bases). In germline, CDR1 is SGHNT, CDR2 YYREEE (reference sequence). This CDR3 comprises 14 residues. Trimming took off 5 bases at V and 8 bases at J, with 17 bases between the two ends. CDR3 loop: CASRNLARSDEQFF. The CDR3 coding sequence is TGTGCCAGCAGAAATCTAGCAAGGTCGGATGAGCAGTTCTTC.

At least ten counts were recorded for this clonotype. The rearrangement links TRBV7-3 to TRBJ2-7; weak D call: TRBD2 (6 bases). Deletions cut 3 bases from V and 5 bases from J, with 17 bases between. This CDR3 region has 15 residues. Germline CDR1 is SGHTA and CDR2 is FQGTGA. The CDR3 sequence is CASSFGDSLLDEQYF. The CDR3 region has the DNA TGTGCCAGCAGCTTCGGGGACTCTCTCTTGGACGAGCAGTACTTC.

This clonotype was seen more than once but under ten times. One junction end disagrees with the germline gene, perhaps due to a read error. V gene TRBV6-2 or TRBV6-3 combines with J gene TRBJ2-1; perhaps D is TRBD1 or TRBD2 (5 bases each). Germline V lookup: CDR1 MNHEY, CDR2 SVGEGT. The CDR3 sequence is 10 residues long. CDR3 sequence: CASSDPGALF. The CDR3 bases are TGTGCCAGCAGTGACCCCGGGGCCCTCTTC.